This T cell receptor (beta chain) was sequenced during a study of shared clonotypes between healthy human individuals. Study-wide background: CD4 naive and memory got three plates each, CD8 naive two, CD8 memory one.

There were no recent acute infections or vaccinations among the donors, who were healthy HIV-negative adults. A split of CD4+ cells into CD45RA+ naive and CD45RA-negative memory subsets was performed. Genomic DNA belonging to each subset was distributed in equal measure over several immunoSEQ plates. Profiling relied on immunoSEQ multiplex PCR, and the TCRdb table lists in-frame clones only, not all of them. The sample holds roughly 2.5 million clones; about 92% are singletons and the top ten take roughly 0.14%. Trimming took 0 bases from V and 2 from J, leaving 11 bases between them. The CDR3 has 15 amino acids. Germline V CDR1 and CDR2: MNHEY, SVGAGI.

The chain couples TRBV6-5 to TRBJ2-7; the D call may be TRBD1 or TRBD2 (6 bases each). Sequenced material: naive CD4+ T cells sorted from blood. Subset denoted: CD45RA+ positively selected. This receptor was identified in a young man in good health. CDR3 amino acids: CASSYSWGATYEQYF. The DNA of the CDR3 is TGTGCCAGCAGTTACTCGTGGGGGGCTACCTACGAGCAGTACTTC.